The clone carrying this TCR beta chain occurred a few times. As yet, its antigen is unknown. Using immunoSEQ multiplex PCR, the repertoire was profiled, and TCRdb retains in-frame clones only, with some absent. The table shows a few million clones, with around 94% occurring only once. This sample was included in a study of shared clonotypes between healthy human individuals. The study drew all its donors from Caucasian adults living in Nashville, Tennessee. This CDR3 has 11 amino acids. Germline V gene data show CDR1 as SNHLY and CDR2 as FYNNEI. Deletions cut 2 bases from V and 18 bases from J, with 11 bases between. Overall study findings and caveats: Sharing of clonotypes among donors was expected to vary with sequencing depth.

Sequencing input: naive CD4+ T cells sorted from blood. The subset is: CD45RA+ positively selected. The TCR was taken from a young man in good health. The V call is TRBV2, the J call TRBJ1-6; perhaps TRBD1 as D (5 bases). This chain's CDR3 is CASSEWDRDHF. CDR3 nucleotides: TGTGCCAGCAGTGAATGGGACCGGGACCACTTT.